This T cell receptor (beta chain) was observed in a study of vaccination and CD4 T cells after COVID-19. Study context: Each control culture was treated with a CEFX pool, an HIV-1 Nef pool, or no peptide.

As regards this clonotype: Its target is unknown.

Trimming removed 4 bases from V and 1 base from J, with 17 bases in between. CDR3 length: 16 amino acids. Germline V gives CDR1 SGDLS, CDR2 YYNGEE. The Oncomine TCR Beta short-read assay sequenced DNA from cultured CD4+ T cells. TCRdb reanalysed the PCR reads using MiXCR and keeps one entry per CDR3 protein. Of about 9,500 distinct CDR3 sequences listed, 48% were seen once; the top ten hold around 24%. Described treatment: approximately 11-day PBMC culture with coronavirus spike peptide pools or control peptides (ViraFEST assay). CD4+ T-cell collection from the unexposed donor predated the COVID-19 pandemic (2011-2018). ViraFEST used peptide pools to expand antigen-specific T cells before TCR sequencing.

The sequencing input was CD4+ T cells from blood, cultured in vitro. This TCR was recovered from a human donor in good health. The rearrangement joins TRBV9 to TRBJ2-5; D perhaps matches TRBD1 (8 bases). CDR3 sequence (DNA): TGTGCCAGCAGCCTAACAGGGGGAGGGACCCAAGAGACCCAGTACTTC. The encoded protein is CASSLTGGGTQETQYF. Combining the CDR3 with reference TRBV9 and TRBJ2-5 gives the whole variable domain DSGVTQTPKHLITATGQRVTLRCSPRSGDLSVYWYQQSLDQGLQFLIQYYNGEERAKGNILERFSAQQFPDLHSELNLSSLELGDSALYFCASSLTGGGTQETQYFGPGTRLLVL.